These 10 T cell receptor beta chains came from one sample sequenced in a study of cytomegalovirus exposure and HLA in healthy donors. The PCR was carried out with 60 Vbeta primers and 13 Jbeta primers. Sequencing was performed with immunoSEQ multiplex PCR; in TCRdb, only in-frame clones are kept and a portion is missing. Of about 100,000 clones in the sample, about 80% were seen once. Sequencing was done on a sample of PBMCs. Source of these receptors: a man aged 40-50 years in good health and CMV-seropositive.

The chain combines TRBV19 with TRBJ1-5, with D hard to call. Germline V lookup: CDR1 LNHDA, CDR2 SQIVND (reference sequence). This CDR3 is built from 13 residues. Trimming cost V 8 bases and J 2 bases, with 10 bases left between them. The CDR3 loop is CASLGGRNQPQHF. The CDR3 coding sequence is TGTGCCAGTCTCGGTGGGCGCAATCAGCCCCAGCATTTT.

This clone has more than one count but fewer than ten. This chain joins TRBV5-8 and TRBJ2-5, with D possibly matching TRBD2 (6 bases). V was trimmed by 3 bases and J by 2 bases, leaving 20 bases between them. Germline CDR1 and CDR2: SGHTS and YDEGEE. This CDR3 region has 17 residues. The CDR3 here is CASSWGLTSGGQETQYF. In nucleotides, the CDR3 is TGTGCCAGCAGCTGGGGGTTGACCAGCGGAGGGCAAGAGACCCAGTACTTC.

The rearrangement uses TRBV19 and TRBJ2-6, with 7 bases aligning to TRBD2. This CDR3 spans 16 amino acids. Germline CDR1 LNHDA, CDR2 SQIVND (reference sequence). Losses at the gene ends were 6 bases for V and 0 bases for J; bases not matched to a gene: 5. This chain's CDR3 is CASSATGGSGANVLTF. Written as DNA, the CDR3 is TGTGCCAGTAGCGCGACGGGGGGCTCTGGGGCCAACGTCCTGACTTTC.

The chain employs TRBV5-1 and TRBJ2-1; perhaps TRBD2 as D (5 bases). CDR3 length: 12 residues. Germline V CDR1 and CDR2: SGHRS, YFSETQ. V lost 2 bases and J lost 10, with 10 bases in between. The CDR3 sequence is CASSLQQREQFF. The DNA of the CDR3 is TGCGCCAGCAGCTTACAACAGCGGGAGCAGTTCTTC.

The CDR3 region is CASSLTGGVPNEQYF. The CDR3 nucleotides read TGTGCCAGCAGTTTAACAGGGGGCGTTCCCAACGAGCAGTACTTC. The chain joins TRBV27 to TRBJ2-7; 9 bases align to TRBD1. V shed 2 bases and J 5 bases; nucleotides not matched to a gene: 7. Germline CDR1 MNHEY, CDR2 SMNVEV (reference sequence). The CDR3 totals 15 residues.

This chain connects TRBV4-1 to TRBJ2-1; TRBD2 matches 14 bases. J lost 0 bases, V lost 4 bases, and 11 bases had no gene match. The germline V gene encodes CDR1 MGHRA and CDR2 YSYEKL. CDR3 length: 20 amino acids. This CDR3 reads CASSPLGTSGGVSSYNEQFF. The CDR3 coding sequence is TGCGCCAGCAGCCCGTTGGGGACTAGCGGGGGCGTAAGCTCCTACAATGAGCAGTTCTTC.

CDR3 in DNA: TGTGCCAGCAGTCGGACTAGCGGGGGTTCGGGGGAGCAGTACTTC. It yields the protein CASSRTSGGSGEQYF. J is TRBJ2-5 and V is TRBV6-6; TRBD2 aligns across 13 bases. The germline CDR1 and CDR2 sequences are MNHNY and SVGAGI (reference sequence). Unmatched junction bases numbered 11, after V lost 5 bases and J lost 11 bases. The CDR3 is made up of 15 amino acids.

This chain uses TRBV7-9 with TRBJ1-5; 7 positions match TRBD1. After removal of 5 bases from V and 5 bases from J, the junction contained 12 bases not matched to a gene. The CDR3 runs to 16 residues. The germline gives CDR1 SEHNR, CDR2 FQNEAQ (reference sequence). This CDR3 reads CASSQAQTGFDQPQHF. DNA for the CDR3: TGTGCCAGCAGCCAGGCTCAGACAGGGTTTGATCAGCCCCAGCATTTT.

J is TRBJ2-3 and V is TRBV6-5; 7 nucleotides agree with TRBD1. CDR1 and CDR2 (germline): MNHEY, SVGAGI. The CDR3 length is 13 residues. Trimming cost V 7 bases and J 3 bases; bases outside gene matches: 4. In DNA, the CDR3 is TGTGCCAGCACCAAGGACAGGACAGATACGCAGTATTTT. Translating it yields CASTKDRTDTQYF.

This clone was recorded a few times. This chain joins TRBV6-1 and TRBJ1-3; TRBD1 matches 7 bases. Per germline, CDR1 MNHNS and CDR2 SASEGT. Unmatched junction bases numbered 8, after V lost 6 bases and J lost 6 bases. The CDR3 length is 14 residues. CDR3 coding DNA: TGTGCCAGCAGGCAAACAGGGGCGGAAAACACCATATATTTT. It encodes CASRQTGAENTIYF.